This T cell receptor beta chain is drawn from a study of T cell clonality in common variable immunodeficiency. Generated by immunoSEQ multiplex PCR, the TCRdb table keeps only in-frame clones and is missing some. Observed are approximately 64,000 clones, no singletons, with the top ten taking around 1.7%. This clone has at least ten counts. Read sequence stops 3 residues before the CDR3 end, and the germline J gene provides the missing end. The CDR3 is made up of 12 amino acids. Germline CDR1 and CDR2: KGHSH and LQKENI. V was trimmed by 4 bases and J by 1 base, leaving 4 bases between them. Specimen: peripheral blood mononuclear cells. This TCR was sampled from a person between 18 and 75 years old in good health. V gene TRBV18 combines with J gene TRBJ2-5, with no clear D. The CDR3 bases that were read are TGTGCCAGCTCACTCCGCCAAGAGACC. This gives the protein CASSLRQET. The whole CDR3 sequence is CASSLRQETQYF.